This T cell receptor (beta chain) is from a study of radiation and T cells in renal cell carcinoma. This CDR3 is 17 amino acids long. V was clipped by 4 bases and J by 6 bases; unmatched bases: 15. Germline V CDR1 and CDR2: SGHAT, FQNNGV. Time point denoted: blood 4 weeks post-SBRT, at nephrectomy. The treatment denotes: 15 Gy SBRT to primary tumor, nephrectomy 4 weeks later. The assay was immunoSEQ multiplex PCR, and TCRdb's table has in-frame clones only and misses some. The table records 40,000 to 50,000 clones, over 80% of them present only once. The clonotype was recovered from a woman between 65 and 79 years old with renal cell carcinoma. Specimen: blood, collected from a patient whose treatment included radiotherapy and nephrectomy. V and J are TRBV11-2 and TRBJ2-4, with TRBD2 matching 7 bases. This CDR3 reads CASSSTGAGRLGNIQYF. The CDR3 DNA reads as TGTGCCAGCAGCTCTACCGGAGCGGGACGGTTGGGAAACATTCAGTACTTC.